This T cell receptor beta chain was documented in a study of cytomegalovirus exposure and HLA in healthy donors. Study background: Among the roughly 400 genotyped donors, 70% to 90% were placed in the Caucasian-associated ancestry cluster.

The PCR used 60 Vbeta and 13 Jbeta primers. Using immunoSEQ multiplex PCR, the repertoire was profiled, and TCRdb retains in-frame clones only, with some absent. This sample has about 160,000 clones, with approximately 80% found just once. The sequence came from a man in his late teens or twenties in good health and CMV-seropositive. Sample: PBMCs.

The CDR3: CASSNPLAGGSIREKLFF. In DNA form, the CDR3 reads TGCGCCAGCAGCAACCCCCTCGCCGGGGGGTCTATCCGGGAAAAACTGTTTTTT. The chain is built from TRBV10-2 and TRBJ1-4, with D maybe TRBD1 (5 bases). The CDR3 is 18 residues long. Trimming cost V 6 bases and J 8 bases, with 28 bases left between them. Germline V gene data show CDR1 as WSHSY and CDR2 as SAAADI.